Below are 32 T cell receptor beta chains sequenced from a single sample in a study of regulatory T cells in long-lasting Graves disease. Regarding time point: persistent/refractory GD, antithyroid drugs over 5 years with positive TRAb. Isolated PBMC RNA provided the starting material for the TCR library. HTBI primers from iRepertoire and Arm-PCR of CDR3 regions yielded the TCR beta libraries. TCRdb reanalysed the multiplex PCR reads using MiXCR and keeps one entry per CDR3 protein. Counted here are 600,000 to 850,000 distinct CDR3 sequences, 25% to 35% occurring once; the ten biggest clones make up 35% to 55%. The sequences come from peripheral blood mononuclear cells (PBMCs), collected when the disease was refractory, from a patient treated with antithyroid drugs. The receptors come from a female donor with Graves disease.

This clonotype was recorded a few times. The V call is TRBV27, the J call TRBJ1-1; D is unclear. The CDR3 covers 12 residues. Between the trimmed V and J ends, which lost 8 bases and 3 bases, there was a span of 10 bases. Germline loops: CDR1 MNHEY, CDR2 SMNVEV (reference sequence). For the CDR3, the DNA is TGTGCCAGCTGGACGGATTACACTGAAGCTTTCTTT. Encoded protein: CASWTDYTEAFF.

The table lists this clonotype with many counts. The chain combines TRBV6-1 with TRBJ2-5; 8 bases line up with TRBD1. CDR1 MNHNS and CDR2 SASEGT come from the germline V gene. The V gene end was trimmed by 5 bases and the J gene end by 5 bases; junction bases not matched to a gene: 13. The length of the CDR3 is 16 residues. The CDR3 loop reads CASSRFSGGSGETQYF. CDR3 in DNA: TGTGCCAGCAGTCGCTTTTCAGGGGGCTCAGGGGAGACCCAGTACTTC.

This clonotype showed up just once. CDR3 sequence (DNA): TGTGCCAGCAGCCCATACAGGGGGGGGCGGACTGAAGCTTTCTTT. It encodes CASSPYRGGRTEAFF. The rearrangement uses TRBV9 and TRBJ1-1; 8 nucleotides line up with TRBD1. There are 15 residues in the CDR3. V lost 4 bases and J lost 5; bases outside the gene matches: 10. The germline V gene has CDR1 SGDLS and CDR2 YYNGEE. Filled out from reference TRBV9 and TRBJ1-1, the complete variable domain reads DSGVTQTPKHLITATGQRVTLRCSPRSGDLSVYWYQQSLDQGLQFLIQYYNGEERAKGNILERFSAQQFPDLHSELNLSSLELGDSALYFCASSPYRGGRTEAFFGQGTRLTVV.

The CDR3 nucleotides are TGTGCCAGCAGCGGCGACAAGACACGTAACTACGAGCAGTACTTC. Protein: CASSGDKTRNYEQYF. V usage is TRBV7-9 and J usage is TRBJ2-7, with D unclear. The V end lost 5 bases, the J end lost 3 bases, and 17 bases lay between the germline ends. The CDR3 is 15 amino acids. The germline gives CDR1 SEHNR, CDR2 FQNEAQ (reference sequence).

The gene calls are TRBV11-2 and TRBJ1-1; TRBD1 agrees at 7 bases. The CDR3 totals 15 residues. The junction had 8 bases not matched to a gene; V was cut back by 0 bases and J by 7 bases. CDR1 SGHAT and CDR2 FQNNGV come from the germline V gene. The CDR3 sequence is CASSLETGSLGEAFF. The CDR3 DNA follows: TGTGCCAGCAGCTTAGAGACAGGGTCTTTGGGTGAAGCTTTCTTT.

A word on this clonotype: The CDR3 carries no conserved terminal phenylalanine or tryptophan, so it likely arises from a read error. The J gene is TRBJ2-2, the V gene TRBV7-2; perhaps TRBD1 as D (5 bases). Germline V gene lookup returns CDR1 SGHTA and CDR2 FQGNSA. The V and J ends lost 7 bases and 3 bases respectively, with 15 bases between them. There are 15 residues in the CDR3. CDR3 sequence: CASILDQGYTGELFS. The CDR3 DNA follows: TGTGCCAGCATCTTGGACCAGGGCTACACCGGGGAGCTGTTTTCT.

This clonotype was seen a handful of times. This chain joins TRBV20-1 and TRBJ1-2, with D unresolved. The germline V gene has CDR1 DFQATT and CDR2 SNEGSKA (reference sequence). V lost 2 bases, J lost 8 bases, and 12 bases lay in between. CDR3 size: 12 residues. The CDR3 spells CSARRINLGYTF. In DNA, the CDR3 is TGCAGTGCTAGAAGGATCAATTTGGGCTACACCTTC.

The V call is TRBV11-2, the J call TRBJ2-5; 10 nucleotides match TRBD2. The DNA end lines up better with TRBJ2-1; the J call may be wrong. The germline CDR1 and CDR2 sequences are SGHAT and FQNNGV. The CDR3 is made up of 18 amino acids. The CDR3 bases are TGTGCCAGCAGCTTAGGAAGTATGGGACTAGCGAGGTACAATGAGCAGTTCTTC. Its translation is CASSLGSMGLARYNEQFF.

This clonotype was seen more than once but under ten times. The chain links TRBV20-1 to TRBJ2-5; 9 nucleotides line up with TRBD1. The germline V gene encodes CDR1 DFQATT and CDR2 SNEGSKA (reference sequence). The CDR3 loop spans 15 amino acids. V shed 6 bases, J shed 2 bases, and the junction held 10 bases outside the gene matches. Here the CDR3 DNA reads TGCAGTGCCGACCCCCAGACAGGGGGTCAAGAGACCCAGTACTTC. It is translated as CSADPQTGGQETQYF.

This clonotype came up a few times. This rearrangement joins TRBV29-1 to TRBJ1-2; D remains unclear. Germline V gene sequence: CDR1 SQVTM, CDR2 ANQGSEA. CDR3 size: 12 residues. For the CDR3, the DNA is TGCGTTGCTTCGGGTGCTAACTATGGCTACACCTTC. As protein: CVASGANYGYTF.

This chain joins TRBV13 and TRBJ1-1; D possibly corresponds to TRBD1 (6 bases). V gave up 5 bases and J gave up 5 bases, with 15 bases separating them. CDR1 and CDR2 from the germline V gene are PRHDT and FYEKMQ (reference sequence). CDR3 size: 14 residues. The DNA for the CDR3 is TGTGCCAGCAGCCCCCCGCCAGGGGTTACTGAAGCTTTCTTT. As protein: CASSPPPGVTEAFF.

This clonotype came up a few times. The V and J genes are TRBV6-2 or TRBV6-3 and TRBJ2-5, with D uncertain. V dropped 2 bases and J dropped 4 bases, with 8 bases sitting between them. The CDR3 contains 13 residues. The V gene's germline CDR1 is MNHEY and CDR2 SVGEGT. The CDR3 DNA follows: TGTGCCAGCAGTTACGGAGCTGCAGAGACCCAGTACTTC. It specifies CASSYGAAETQYF.

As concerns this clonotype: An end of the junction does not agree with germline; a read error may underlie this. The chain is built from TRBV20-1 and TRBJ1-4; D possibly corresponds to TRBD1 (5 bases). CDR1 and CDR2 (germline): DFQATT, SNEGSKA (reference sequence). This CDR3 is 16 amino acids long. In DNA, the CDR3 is TGCAGTGCTAGAGGCCAGCATGGGGGAACTACTGAAAAACTGTTTTTT. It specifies CSARGQHGGTTEKLFF.

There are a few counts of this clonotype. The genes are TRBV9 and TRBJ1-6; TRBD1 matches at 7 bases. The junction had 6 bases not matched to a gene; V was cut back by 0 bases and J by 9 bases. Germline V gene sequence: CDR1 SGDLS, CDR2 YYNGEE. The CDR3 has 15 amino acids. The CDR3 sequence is CASSVVGQGGSPLHF. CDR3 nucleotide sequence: TGTGCCAGCAGCGTAGTCGGGCAGGGGGGTTCACCCCTCCACTTT.

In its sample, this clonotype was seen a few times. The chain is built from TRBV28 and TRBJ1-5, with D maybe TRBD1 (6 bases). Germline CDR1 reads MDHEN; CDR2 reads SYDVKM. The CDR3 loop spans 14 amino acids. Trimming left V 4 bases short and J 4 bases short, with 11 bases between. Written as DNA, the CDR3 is TGTGCCAGCAGTTCCCAGGGGAAGAATCAGCCCCAGCATTTT. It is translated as CASSSQGKNQPQHF.

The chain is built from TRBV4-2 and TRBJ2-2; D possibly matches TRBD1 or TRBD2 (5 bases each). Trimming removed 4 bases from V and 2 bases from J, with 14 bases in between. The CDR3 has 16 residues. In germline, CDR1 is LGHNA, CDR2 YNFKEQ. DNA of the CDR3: TGTGCCAGCAGCCCCCAGACAGCGGTAAACACCGGGGAGCTGTTTTTT. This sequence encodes CASSPQTAVNTGELFF.

The CDR3 reads CASSDQTEANYGYTF. In nucleotides, the CDR3 is TGCGCCAGCAGTGACCAAACGGAGGCAAACTATGGCTACACCTTC. This rearrangement joins TRBV10-2 to TRBJ1-2; D not resolved. CDR1 and CDR2 (germline): WSHSY, SAAADI. Trimming removed 3 bases from V and 2 bases from J, with 13 bases in between. The CDR3 runs 15 residues.

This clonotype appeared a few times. CDR3 DNA sequence: TGTGCCAGCAGTTTCCCGGGACAGGGTTTAAGTGAGCAGTTCTTC. Encoded protein: CASSFPGQGLSEQFF. The rearrangement uses TRBV27 and TRBJ2-1; 9 bases match TRBD1. J lost 9 bases, V lost 3 bases, and 9 bases had no gene match. The CDR3 is 15 residues long. Germline assignment: CDR1 MNHEY and CDR2 SMNVEV (reference sequence).

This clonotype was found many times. The CDR3 here is CASSEMTGVQPQHF. The CDR3 DNA follows: TGTGCCAGCAGTGAAATGACAGGGGTGCAGCCCCAGCATTTT. The gene calls are TRBV2 and TRBJ1-5; 8 nucleotides match TRBD1. The V and J ends lost 2 bases and 7 bases, in that order; junction bases with no gene match: 4. CDR3 length equals 14 residues. Germline-derived CDR1 and CDR2 are SNHLY and FYNNEI. Supplemented by reference TRBV2 and TRBJ1-5, the full variable domain reads EPEVTQTPSHQVTQMGQEVILRCVPISNHLYFYWYRQILGQKVEFLVSFYNNEISEKSEIFDDQFSVERPDGSNFTLKIRSTKLEDSAMYFCASSEMTGVQPQHFGDGTRLSIL.

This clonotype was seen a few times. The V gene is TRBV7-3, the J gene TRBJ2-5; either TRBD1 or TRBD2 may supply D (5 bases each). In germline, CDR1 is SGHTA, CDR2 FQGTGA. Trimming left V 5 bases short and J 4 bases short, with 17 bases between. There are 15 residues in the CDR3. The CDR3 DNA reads TGTGCCAGCAGCCACCGGGGCGGTAAGGGAGAGACCCAGTACTTC. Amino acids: CASSHRGGKGETQYF. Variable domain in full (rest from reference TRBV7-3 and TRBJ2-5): GAGVSQTPSNKVTEKGKYVELRCDPISGHTALYWYRQSLGQGPEFLIYFQGTGAADDSGLPNDRFFAVRPEGSVSTLKIQRTERGDSAVYLCASSHRGGKGETQYFGPGTRLLVL.

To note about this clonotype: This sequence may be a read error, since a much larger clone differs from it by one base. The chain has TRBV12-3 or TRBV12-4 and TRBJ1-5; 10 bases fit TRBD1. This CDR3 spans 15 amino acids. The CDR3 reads CAGSPDRGADQPQHF. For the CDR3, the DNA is TGTGCCGGCAGTCCGGACAGGGGGGCCGATCAGCCCCAGCATTTT.

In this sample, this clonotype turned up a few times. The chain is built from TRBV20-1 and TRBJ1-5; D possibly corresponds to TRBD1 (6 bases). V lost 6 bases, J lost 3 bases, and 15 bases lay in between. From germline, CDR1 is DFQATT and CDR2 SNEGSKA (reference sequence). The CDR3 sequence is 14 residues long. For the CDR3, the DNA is TGCAGTGCCCCGACAGGAAAAAACAATCAGCCCCAGCATTTT. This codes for CSAPTGKNNQPQHF.

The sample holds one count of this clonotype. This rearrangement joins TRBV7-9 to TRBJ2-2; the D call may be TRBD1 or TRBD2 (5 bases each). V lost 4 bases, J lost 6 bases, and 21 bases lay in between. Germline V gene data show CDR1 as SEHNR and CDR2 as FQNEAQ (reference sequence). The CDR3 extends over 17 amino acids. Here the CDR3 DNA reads TGTGCCAGCAGCTCCAGTTTGGGGGTAGCTGGTCCCGGGGAGCTGTTTTTT. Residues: CASSSSLGVAGPGELFF.

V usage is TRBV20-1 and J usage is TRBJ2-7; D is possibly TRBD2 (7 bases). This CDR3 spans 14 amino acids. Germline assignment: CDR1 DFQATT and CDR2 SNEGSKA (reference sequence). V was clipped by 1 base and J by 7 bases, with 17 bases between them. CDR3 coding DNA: TGCAGTGCTAGAGGAGGGGGGGCCGAGGGAGAGCAGTACTTC. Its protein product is CSARGGGAEGEQYF.

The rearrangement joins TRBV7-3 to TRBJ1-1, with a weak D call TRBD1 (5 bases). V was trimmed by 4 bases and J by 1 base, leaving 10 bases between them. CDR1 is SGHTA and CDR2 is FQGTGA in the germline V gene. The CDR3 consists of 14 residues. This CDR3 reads CASSSNGGNTEAFF. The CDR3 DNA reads TGTGCCAGCAGCTCTAACGGGGGGAACACTGAAGCTTTCTTT.

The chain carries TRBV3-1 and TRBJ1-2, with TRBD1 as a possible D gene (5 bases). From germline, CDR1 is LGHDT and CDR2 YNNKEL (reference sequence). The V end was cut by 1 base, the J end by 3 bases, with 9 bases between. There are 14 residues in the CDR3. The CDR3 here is CASSQVRAYYGYTF. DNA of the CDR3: TGTGCCAGCAGCCAAGTCAGGGCATACTATGGCTACACCTTC.

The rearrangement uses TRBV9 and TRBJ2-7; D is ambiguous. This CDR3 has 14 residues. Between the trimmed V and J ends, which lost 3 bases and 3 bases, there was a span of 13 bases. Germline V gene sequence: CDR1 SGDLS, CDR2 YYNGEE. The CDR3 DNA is TGTGCCAGCAGCGGACGGAACAATTTCTACGAGCAGTACTTC. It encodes CASSGRNNFYEQYF.

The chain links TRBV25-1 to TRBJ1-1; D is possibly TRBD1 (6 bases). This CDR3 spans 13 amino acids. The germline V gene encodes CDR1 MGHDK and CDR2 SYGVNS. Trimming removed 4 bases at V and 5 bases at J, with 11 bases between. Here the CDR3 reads CASSGRGATEAFF. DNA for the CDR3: TGTGCCAGCAGTGGCAGGGGCGCGACTGAAGCTTTCTTT.

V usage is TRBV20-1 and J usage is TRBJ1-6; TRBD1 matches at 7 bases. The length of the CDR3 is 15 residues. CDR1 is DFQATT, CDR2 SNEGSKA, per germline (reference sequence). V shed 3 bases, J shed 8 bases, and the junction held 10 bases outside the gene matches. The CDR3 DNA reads TGCAGTGCTAGGGGAACCGGGACAGAGTATTCACCCCTCCACTTT. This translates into CSARGTGTEYSPLHF.

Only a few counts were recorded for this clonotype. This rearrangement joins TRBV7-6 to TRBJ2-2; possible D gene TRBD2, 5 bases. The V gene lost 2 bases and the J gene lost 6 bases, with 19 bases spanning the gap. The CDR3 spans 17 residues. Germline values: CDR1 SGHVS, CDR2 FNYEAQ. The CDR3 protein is CASSLTRTGTNPGELFF. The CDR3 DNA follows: TGTGCCAGCAGCTTAACTCGGACTGGAACAAATCCCGGGGAGCTGTTTTTT.

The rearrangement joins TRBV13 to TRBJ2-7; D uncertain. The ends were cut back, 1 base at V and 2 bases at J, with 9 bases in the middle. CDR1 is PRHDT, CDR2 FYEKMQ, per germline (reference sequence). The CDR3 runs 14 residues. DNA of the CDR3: TGTGCCAGCAGCTTAGTGTACAGCACCTACGAGCAGTACTTC. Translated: CASSLVYSTYEQYF.

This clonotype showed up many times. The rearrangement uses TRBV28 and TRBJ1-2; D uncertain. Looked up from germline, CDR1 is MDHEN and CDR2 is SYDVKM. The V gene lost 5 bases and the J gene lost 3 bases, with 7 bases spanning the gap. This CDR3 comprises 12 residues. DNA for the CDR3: TGTGCCAGCAGTGGTCACTACTATGGCTACACCTTC. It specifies CASSGHYYGYTF.